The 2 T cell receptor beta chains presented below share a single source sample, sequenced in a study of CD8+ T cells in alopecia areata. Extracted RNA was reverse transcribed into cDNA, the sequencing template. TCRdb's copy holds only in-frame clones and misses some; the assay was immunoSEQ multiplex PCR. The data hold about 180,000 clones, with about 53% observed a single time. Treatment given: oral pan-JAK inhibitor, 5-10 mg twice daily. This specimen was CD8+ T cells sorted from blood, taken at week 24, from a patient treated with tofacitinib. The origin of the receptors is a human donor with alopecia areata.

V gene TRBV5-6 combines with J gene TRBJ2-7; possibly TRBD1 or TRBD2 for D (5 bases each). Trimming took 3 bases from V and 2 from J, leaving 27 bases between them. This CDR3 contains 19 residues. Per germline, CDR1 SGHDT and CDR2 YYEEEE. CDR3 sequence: CASSYSRVVWKRPPYEQYF. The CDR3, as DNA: TGTGCCAGCAGCTATTCCAGGGTCGTATGGAAGCGGCCCCCCTACGAGCAGTACTTC. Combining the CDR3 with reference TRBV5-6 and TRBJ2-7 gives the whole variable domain DAGVTQSPTHLIKTRGQQVTLRCSPKSGHDTVSWYQQALGQGPQFIFQYYEEEERQRGNFPDRFSGHQFPNYSSELNVNALLLGDSALYLCASSYSRVVWKRPPYEQYFGPGTRLTVT.

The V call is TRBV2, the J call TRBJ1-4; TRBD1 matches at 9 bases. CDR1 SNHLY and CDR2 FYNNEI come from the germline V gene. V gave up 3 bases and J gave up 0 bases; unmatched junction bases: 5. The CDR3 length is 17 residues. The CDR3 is CASSDPTGGATNEKLFF. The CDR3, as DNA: TGTGCCAGCAGTGATCCGACAGGGGGGGCAACTAATGAAAAACTGTTTTTT.